This TCR beta chain came from a study of cytotoxic CD8 clonotypes in ibrutinib-treated CLL. The targeted sequencing depth was 1 in 200,000 to 1 in 1 million T cells. Profiled with immunoSEQ multiplex PCR; TCRdb holds only in-frame clones, not every one. The table has 70,000 to 80,000 clones, 75% to 90% seen once; the top ten hold approximately 35%. Trimming took off 7 bases at V and 2 bases at J, with 20 bases between the two ends. The germline V gene encodes CDR1 MDHEN and CDR2 SYDVKM. The CDR3 has 16 residues. The source was PBMCs, collected after 24 months of ibrutinib treatment. V and J are TRBV28 and TRBJ2-5, with D possibly TRBD2 on 6 matching bases. This TCR derives from a human donor with chronic lymphocytic leukemia. The CDR3, as DNA: TGTGCCAGCAACCCCCGCGGCGGGACGGGACAAGAGACCCAGTACTTC. Protein product: CASNPRGGTGQETQYF.